This T cell receptor (beta chain) stems from a study of shared clonotypes between healthy human individuals. This CDR3 comprises 12 residues. Germline lookup yields CDR1 PRHDT and CDR2 FYEKMQ (reference sequence). Trimming took 5 bases from V and 1 from J, leaving 5 bases between them. Clones were read by immunoSEQ multiplex PCR, and TCRdb kept only the in-frame ones, dropping some. The sample contains about 800,000 clones, approximately 96% of which appear only once. Terminally differentiated effector memory CD45RA+ cells were excluded by CCR7 positive selection of CD45RO-negative cells. This TCR derives from a man between 25 and 39 years old in good health. The chain joins TRBV13 to TRBJ1-1; no firm D call. Specimen: naive CD8+ T cells sorted from blood. DNA of the CDR3: TGTGCCAGCAGCCCCACGAACACTGAAGCTTTCTTT. Protein sequence: CASSPTNTEAFF.